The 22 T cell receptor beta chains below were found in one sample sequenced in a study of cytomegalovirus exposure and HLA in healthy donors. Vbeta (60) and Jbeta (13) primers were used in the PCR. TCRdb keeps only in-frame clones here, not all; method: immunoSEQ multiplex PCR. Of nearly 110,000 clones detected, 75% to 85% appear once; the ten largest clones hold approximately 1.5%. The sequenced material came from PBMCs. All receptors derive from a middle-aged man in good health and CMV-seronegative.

Here the CDR3 reads CAWGSGANTGELFF. The CDR3 coding sequence is TGTGCCTGGGGGAGCGGAGCGAACACCGGGGAGCTGTTTTTT. The chain employs TRBV30 and TRBJ2-2; D possibly corresponds to TRBD2 (5 bases). Per the germline V gene, CDR1 is GTSNPN and CDR2 is SVGIG (reference sequence). The CDR3 runs 14 residues. V was shortened by 5 bases and J by 0 bases, with 10 bases between the two germline ends. Based on the CDR3 plus reference TRBV30 and TRBJ2-2, the full variable domain is SQTIHQWPATLVQPVGSPLSLECTVEGTSNPNLYWYRQAAGRGLQLLFYSVGIGQISSEVPQNLSASRPQDRQFILSSKKLLLSDSGFYLCAWGSGANTGELFFGEGSRLTVL.

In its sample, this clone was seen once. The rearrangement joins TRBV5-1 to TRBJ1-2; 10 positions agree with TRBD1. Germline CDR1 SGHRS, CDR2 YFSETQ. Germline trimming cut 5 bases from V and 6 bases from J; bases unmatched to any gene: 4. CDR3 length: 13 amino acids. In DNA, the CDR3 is TGCGCCAGCAGGGCCGGGACAGGGGATGGCTACACCTTC. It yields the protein CASRAGTGDGYTF.

The CDR3 here is CASSITGRANQPQHF. CDR3 coding DNA: TGTGCCAGTAGTATAACAGGAAGGGCCAATCAGCCCCAGCATTTT. The chain couples TRBV19 to TRBJ1-5; tentatively, D is TRBD1 (5 bases). Trimming pared 2 bases from V and 3 bases from J, leaving 11 bases between. This CDR3 has 15 residues. Germline V gene lookup returns CDR1 LNHDA and CDR2 SQIVND (reference sequence).

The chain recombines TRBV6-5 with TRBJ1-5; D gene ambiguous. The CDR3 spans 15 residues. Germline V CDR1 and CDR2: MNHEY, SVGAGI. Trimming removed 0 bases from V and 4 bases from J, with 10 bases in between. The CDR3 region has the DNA TGTGCCAGCAGTTACTCGACTGGAGGGAATCAGCCCCAGCATTTT. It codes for CASSYSTGGNQPQHF.

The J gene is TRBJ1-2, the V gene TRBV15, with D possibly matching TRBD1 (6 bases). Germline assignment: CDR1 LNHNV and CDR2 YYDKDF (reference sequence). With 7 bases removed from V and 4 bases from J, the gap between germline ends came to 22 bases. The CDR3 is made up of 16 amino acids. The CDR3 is CATTLAGVDIGYGYTF. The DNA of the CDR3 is TGTGCCACCACTCTGGCAGGGGTAGACATCGGCTATGGCTACACCTTC. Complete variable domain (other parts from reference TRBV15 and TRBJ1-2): DAMVIQNPRYQVTQFGKPVTLSCSQTLNHNVMYWYQQKSSQAPKLLFHYYDKDFNNEADTPDNFQSRRPNTSFCFLDIRSPGLGDTAMYLCATTLAGVDIGYGYTFGSGTRLTVV.

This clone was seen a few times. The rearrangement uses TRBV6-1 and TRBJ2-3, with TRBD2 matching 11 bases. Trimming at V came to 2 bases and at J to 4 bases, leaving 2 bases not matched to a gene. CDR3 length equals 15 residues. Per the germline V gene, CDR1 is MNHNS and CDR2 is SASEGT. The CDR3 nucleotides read TGTGCCAGCAGTGAACTAGCGGGGGGTGCAGATACGCAGTATTTT. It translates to CASSELAGGADTQYF.

The CDR3 sequence: CASSRERTEGYTF. For the CDR3, the DNA is TGTGCCAGCAGCCGAGAGAGGACAGAGGGCTACACCTTC. The chain has TRBV11-2 and TRBJ1-2; D is possibly TRBD1 (6 bases). The CDR3 is 13 residues long. V gave up 5 bases and J gave up 8 bases, with 15 bases separating them. Germline V CDR1 and CDR2: SGHAT, FQNNGV.

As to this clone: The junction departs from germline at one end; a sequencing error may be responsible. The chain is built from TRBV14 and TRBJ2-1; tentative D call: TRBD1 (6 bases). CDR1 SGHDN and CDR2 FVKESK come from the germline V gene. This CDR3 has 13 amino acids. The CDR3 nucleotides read TGTGCCAGCAGCCAACAATTACAGGGTGAGGAGTTCTTC. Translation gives CASSQQLQGEEFF.

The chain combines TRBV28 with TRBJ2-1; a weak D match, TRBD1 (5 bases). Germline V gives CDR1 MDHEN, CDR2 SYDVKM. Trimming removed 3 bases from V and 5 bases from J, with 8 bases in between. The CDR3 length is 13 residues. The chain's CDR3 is CASSFRGDNEQFF. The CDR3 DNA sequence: TGTGCCAGCAGTTTTAGGGGCGACAATGAGCAGTTCTTC.

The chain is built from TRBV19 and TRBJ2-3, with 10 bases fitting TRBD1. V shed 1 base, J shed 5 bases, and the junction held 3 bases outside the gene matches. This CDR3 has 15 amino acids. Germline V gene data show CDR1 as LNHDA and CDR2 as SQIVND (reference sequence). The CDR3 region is CASSIGQGAGDTQYF. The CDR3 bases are TGTGCCAGTAGTATAGGACAGGGGGCCGGAGATACGCAGTATTTT.

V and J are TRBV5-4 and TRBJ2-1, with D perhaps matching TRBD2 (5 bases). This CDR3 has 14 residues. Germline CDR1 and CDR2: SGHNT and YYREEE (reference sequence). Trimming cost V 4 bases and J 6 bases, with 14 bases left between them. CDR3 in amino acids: CASSKWTETNEQFF. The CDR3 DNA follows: TGTGCCAGCAGCAAATGGACTGAGACCAATGAGCAGTTCTTC.

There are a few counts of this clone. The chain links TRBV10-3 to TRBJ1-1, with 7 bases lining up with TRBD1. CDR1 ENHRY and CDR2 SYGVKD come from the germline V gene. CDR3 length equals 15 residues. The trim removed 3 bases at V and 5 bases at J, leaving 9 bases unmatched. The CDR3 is CAISDRGRGKTEAFF. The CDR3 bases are TGTGCCATCAGTGATCGGGGCAGGGGGAAAACTGAAGCTTTCTTT.

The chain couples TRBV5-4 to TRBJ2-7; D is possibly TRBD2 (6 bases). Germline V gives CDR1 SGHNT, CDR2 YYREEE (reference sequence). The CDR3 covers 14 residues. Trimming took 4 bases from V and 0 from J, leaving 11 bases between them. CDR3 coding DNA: TGTGCCAGCAGCCCGGAGACTAGCTCCTACGAGCAGTACGTC. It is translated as CASSPETSSYEQYV.

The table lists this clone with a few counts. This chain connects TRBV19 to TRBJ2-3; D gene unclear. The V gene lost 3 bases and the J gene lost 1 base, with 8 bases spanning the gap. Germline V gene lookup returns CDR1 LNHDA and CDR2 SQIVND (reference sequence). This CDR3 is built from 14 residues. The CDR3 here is CASSISQGTDTQYF. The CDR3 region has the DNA TGTGCCAGTAGTATTTCGCAGGGCACAGATACGCAGTATTTT. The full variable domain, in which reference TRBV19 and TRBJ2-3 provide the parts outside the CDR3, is DGGITQSPKYLFRKEGQNVTLSCEQNLNHDAMYWYRQDPGQGLRLIYYSQIVNDFQKGDIAEGYSVSREKKESFPLTVTSAQKNPTAFYLCASSISQGTDTQYFGPGTRLTVL.

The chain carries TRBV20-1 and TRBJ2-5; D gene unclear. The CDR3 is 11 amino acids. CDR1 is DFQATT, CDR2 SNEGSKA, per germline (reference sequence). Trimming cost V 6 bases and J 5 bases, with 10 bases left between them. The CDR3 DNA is TGCAGTGCCGGGTTGGTGGAGACCCAGTACTTC. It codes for CSAGLVETQYF.

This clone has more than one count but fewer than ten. The CDR3 loop reads CASSQNLVASQGQPQHF. For the CDR3, the DNA is TGTGCCAGCAGCCAAAACCTAGTCGCCTCCCAGGGGCAGCCCCAGCATTTT. The chain has TRBV4-2 and TRBJ1-5; possible D gene TRBD1, 6 bases. Germline V gene sequence: CDR1 LGHNA, CDR2 YNFKEQ. The CDR3 totals 17 residues. Trimming stripped 2 bases from V and 7 bases from J, with 21 bases between.

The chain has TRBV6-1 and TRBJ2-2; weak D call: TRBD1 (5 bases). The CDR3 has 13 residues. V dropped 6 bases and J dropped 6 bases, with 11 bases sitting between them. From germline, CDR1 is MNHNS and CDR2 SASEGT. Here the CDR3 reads CASRPEGAGELFF. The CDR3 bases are TGTGCCAGCAGGCCAGAAGGGGCCGGGGAGCTGTTTTTT.

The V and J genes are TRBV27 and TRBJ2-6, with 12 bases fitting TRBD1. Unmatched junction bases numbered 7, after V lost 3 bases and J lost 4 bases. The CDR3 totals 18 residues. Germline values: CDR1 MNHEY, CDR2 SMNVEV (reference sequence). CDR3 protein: CASSFGTGGAYGANVLTF. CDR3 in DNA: TGTGCCAGCAGTTTTGGGACAGGGGGCGCGTACGGGGCCAACGTCCTGACTTTC.

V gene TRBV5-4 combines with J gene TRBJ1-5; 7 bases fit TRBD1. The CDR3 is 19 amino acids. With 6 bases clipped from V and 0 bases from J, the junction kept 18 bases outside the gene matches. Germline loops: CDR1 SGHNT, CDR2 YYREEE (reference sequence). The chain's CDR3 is CASNMVGDRVSYSNQPQHF. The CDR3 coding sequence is TGTGCCAGCAACATGGTTGGGGACAGAGTTTCATATAGCAATCAGCCCCAGCATTTT.

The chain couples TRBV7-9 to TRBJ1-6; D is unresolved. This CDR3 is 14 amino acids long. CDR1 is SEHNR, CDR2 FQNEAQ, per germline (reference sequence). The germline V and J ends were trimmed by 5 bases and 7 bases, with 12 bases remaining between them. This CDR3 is CASSLAGRNSPLHF. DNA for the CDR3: TGTGCCAGCAGCCTGGCGGGTAGGAATTCACCCCTCCACTTT.

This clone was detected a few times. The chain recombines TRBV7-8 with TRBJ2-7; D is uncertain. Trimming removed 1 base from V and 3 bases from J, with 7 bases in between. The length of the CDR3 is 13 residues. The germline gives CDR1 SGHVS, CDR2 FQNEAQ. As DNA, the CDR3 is TGTGCCAGCAGCTTAGTGGCACACTACGAGCAGTACGTC. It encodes CASSLVAHYEQYV.

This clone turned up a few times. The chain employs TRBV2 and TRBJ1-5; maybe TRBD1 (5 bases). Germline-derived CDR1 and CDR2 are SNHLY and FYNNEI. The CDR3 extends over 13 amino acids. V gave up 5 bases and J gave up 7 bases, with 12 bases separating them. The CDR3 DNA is TGTGCCAGCAGTTACGGGGGTCAGCAGCCCCAGCATTTT. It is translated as CASSYGGQQPQHF.